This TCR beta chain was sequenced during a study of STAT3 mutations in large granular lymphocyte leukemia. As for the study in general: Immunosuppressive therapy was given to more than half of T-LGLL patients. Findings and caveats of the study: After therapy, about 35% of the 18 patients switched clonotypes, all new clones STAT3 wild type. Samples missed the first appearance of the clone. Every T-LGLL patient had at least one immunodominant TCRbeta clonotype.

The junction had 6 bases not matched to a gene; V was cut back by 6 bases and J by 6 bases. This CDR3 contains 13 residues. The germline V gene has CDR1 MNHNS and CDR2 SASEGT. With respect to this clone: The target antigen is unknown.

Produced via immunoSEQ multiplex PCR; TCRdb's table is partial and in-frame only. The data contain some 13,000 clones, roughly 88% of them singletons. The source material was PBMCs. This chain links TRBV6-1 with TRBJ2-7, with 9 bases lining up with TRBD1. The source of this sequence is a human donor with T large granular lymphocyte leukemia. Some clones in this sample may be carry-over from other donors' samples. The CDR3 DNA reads TGTGCCAGCAGCCCGGGACAGGGAGGCGAGCAGTACGTC. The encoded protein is CASSPGQGGEQYV.